This T cell receptor beta chain was captured in a study of blood T cells in healthy people across ages. Study results and limitations: Estimated diversity that came from one million T cells was considered an underestimate.

This clonotype was recorded a few times. Its antigen is not identified. From germline, CDR1 is DFQATT and CDR2 SNEGSKA (reference sequence). J gave up 6 bases and V 0 bases, and 13 bases lay outside the gene matches. The CDR3 loop spans 17 amino acids. The use of a sample-barcoded 5' primer and a J-beta primer mix characterized a second PCR of roughly 6 to 11 cycles. With 12 random nucleotides, a template-switch adaptor tagged each individual cDNA molecule. TCRdb reprocessed the 5' RACE reads with MiXCR, giving one entry per CDR3 protein. The table has about 1.5 million distinct CDR3 sequences, approximately 42% seen once.

Sequenced: blood. The TCR comes from a young woman in good health. V is TRBV20-1 and J is TRBJ2-1; 8 nucleotides match TRBD1. CDR3 nucleotide sequence: TGCAGTGCTAGAGACCTCGACGGGACAGGTTGGACCAATGAGCAGTTCTTC. Protein: CSARDLDGTGWTNEQFF.